The clone carrying this T cell receptor beta chain was seen a handful of times. These data come from a study of CD8 T cells in Susac syndrome. High-throughput TCR beta sequencing covered peripheral CD8+ and CD4+ T cells. The controls, all healthy donors, were matched for age and sex. It was negative isolation that provided the CD8+ and CD4+ T cells, whereas TEMRA cells were enriched by FACS. With random hexamers, reverse transcription was performed on about 0.5 to 1 ug of RNA. Multiplex immunoSEQ PCR targeted 54 Vbeta and 13 Jbeta TCR beta segments. TCRdb re-called the immunoSEQ multiplex PCR reads with MiXCR, one entry per CDR3 protein. Of fewer than 150,000 distinct CDR3 sequences in the sample, nearly 95% were seen once. Sequenced sample: CD4+ T cells from PBMCs. This TCR was recovered from a human donor in good health.

CDR3 in amino acids: CASSRTGSSYEQYF. CDR3 coding DNA: TGTGCCAGCAGCCGGACGGGCAGCTCCTACGAGCAGTACTTC. The J gene is TRBJ2-7, the V gene TRBV7-2; D unresolved. CDR3 length: 14 amino acids. Germline CDR1 reads SGHTA; CDR2 reads FQGNSA. Trimming stripped 5 bases from V and 0 bases from J, with 11 bases between.